This passage covers 16 T cell receptor beta chains from one sample sequenced in a study of cytomegalovirus exposure and HLA in healthy donors. Profiled with immunoSEQ multiplex PCR; TCRdb holds only in-frame clones, not every one. Counted here are 250,000 to 400,000 clones, roughly 86% occurring once; the ten biggest clones make up over 0.9%. Sequences were obtained from PBMCs. Source of these receptors: a man aged 25 to 45 in good health and CMV-seronegative.

This clone was found once. The rearrangement joins TRBV2 to TRBJ1-2; 8 bases match TRBD1. The V and J ends lost 5 bases and 5 bases, in that order; junction bases with no gene match: 7. In germline, CDR1 is SNHLY, CDR2 FYNNEI. The CDR3 covers 14 residues. CDR3 bases: TGTGCCAGCAGTCCCGGGACAGGAGTTTATGGCTACACCTTC. The encoded protein is CASSPGTGVYGYTF.

J is TRBJ1-1 and V is TRBV18; no definite D call. This CDR3 is 13 amino acids long. V was cut by 4 bases and J by 0 bases, with 6 bases left in between. Germline assignment: CDR1 KGHSH and CDR2 LQKENI. The CDR3 nucleotides read TGTGCCAGCTCACAGGAGATGAACACTGAAGCTTTCTTT. Amino acid sequence: CASSQEMNTEAFF.

The chain joins TRBV7-9 to TRBJ1-2, with D possibly TRBD1 on 6 matching bases. The germline gives CDR1 SEHNR, CDR2 FQNEAQ (reference sequence). The CDR3 is 12 amino acids. V was trimmed by 5 bases and J by 7 bases, leaving 11 bases between them. The CDR3 loop is CASSENRVGYTF. The CDR3, as DNA: TGTGCCAGCAGCGAAAACAGGGTTGGCTACACCTTC.

The rearrangement links TRBV7-9 to TRBJ1-5; D is unclear. V was clipped by 5 bases and J by 3 bases, with 8 bases between them. Germline loops: CDR1 SEHNR, CDR2 FQNEAQ (reference sequence). CDR3 size: 13 residues. CDR3 DNA: TGTGCCAGCAGCCTTTCGTTCAATCAGCCCCAGCATTTT. Translation gives CASSLSFNQPQHF.

This chain joins TRBV7-2 and TRBJ2-5; D is perhaps TRBD2 (6 bases). V dropped 1 base and J dropped 7 bases, with 16 bases sitting between them. The CDR3 spans 15 residues. Looked up from germline, CDR1 is SGHTA and CDR2 is FQGNSA. The DNA for the CDR3 is TGTGCCAGCAGCTTAGAACGGGGGTCCCGTGGGACCCAGTACTTC. This encodes CASSLERGSRGTQYF.

This clone showed up just a few times. The chain has TRBV12-5 and TRBJ1-5, with D uncertain. The germline V gene encodes CDR1 LGHNT and CDR2 FRNRAP. V lost 3 bases, J lost 0 bases, and 9 bases lay in between. The CDR3 runs to 15 residues. The CDR3 sequence: CASGLGDTSNQPQHF. The DNA of the CDR3 is TGTGCTAGTGGTTTAGGCGACACTAGCAATCAGCCCCAGCATTTT.

V usage is TRBV18 and J usage is TRBJ2-5; a possible D gene is TRBD1 (6 bases). The V gene lost 2 bases and the J gene lost 5 bases, with 15 bases spanning the gap. From germline, CDR1 is KGHSH and CDR2 LQKENI. CDR3 length: 15 amino acids. CDR3 residues: CASSPYTGHEETQYF. DNA for the CDR3: TGTGCCAGCTCACCATATACAGGGCACGAGGAGACCCAGTACTTC.

This clone was recorded a few times. The rearrangement uses TRBV15 and TRBJ2-7; 7 bases map to TRBD2. Germline CDR1 reads LNHNV; CDR2 reads YYDKDF (reference sequence). Trimming cost V 5 bases and J 4 bases; bases outside gene matches: 5. The CDR3 runs to 13 residues. The CDR3 region is CATSPEGLYEQYF. CDR3 bases: TGTGCCACCAGCCCTGAGGGACTATACGAGCAGTACTTC. The full variable domain, completed using reference TRBV15 and TRBJ2-7, is DAMVIQNPRYQVTQFGKPVTLSCSQTLNHNVMYWYQQKSSQAPKLLFHYYDKDFNNEADTPDNFQSRRPNTSFCFLDIRSPGLGDTAMYLCATSPEGLYEQYFGPGTRLTVT.

The chain recombines TRBV15 with TRBJ2-7; 8 bases agree with TRBD1. The germline gives CDR1 LNHNV, CDR2 YYDKDF (reference sequence). Losses at the gene ends were 5 bases for V and 3 bases for J; bases not matched to a gene: 9. There are 15 residues in the CDR3. For the CDR3, the DNA is TGTGCCACCAGCCCCCGACAGGGGTCTCGCTACGAGCAGTACTTC. This encodes CATSPRQGSRYEQYF.

This clone was counted between two and nine times. The chain uses TRBV7-9 and TRBJ1-2; 10 bases line up with TRBD1. The CDR3 is 16 residues long. V was clipped by 5 bases and J by 4 bases; unmatched bases: 10. The germline gives CDR1 SEHNR, CDR2 FQNEAQ (reference sequence). The CDR3 DNA follows: TGTGCCAGCAGCCATACCGACAGGGGGCAAGGCTATGGCTACACCTTC. This sequence encodes CASSHTDRGQGYGYTF. Based on the CDR3 plus reference TRBV7-9 and TRBJ1-2, the full variable domain is DTGVSQNPRHKITKRGQNVTFRCDPISEHNRLYWYRQTLGQGPEFLTYFQNEAQLEKSRLLSDRFSAERPKGSFSTLEIQRTEQGDSAMYLCASSHTDRGQGYGYTFGSGTRLTVV.

V gene TRBV7-2 combines with J gene TRBJ2-3; TRBD1 might be the D (6 bases). Trimming shortened V by 5 bases and J by 5 bases, and 11 bases separated the two germline ends. The germline gives CDR1 SGHTA, CDR2 FQGNSA. The CDR3 has 13 residues. The CDR3 spells CASSTQGVDTQYF. As DNA, the CDR3 is TGTGCCAGCAGCACACAGGGAGTAGATACGCAGTATTTT.

V usage is TRBV30 and J usage is TRBJ1-3, with TRBD1 matching 7 bases. V was pared by 3 bases and J by 8 bases, with 4 bases of the junction left unmatched. CDR1 GTSNPN and CDR2 SVGIG come from the germline V gene (reference sequence). The CDR3 totals 12 residues. CDR3 amino acids: CAWSPTGDTIYF. The CDR3 nucleotides read TGTGCCTGGAGCCCTACAGGGGACACCATATATTTT.

The rearrangement uses TRBV13 and TRBJ2-2, with D unresolved. V dropped 6 bases and J dropped 7 bases, with 18 bases sitting between them. The germline V gene encodes CDR1 PRHDT and CDR2 FYEKMQ (reference sequence). CDR3 length: 15 residues. This chain's CDR3 is CASSLPGSPHGELFF. CDR3 DNA sequence: TGTGCCAGCAGTCTCCCAGGCTCTCCCCACGGGGAGCTGTTTTTT.

The chain recombines TRBV7-9 with TRBJ2-2; 12 bases are a match to TRBD1. Germline V gene sequence: CDR1 SEHNR, CDR2 FQNEAQ (reference sequence). There are 15 residues in the CDR3. V lost 6 bases, J lost 7 bases, and 6 bases stayed unmatched. The CDR3 nucleotides are TGTGCCAGCAGGGGGACAGGGGGCGCCGTCGGGGAGCTGTTTTTT. Protein: CASRGTGGAVGELFF.

V is TRBV7-2 and J is TRBJ1-1, with 9 nucleotides matching TRBD1. CDR1 SGHTA and CDR2 FQGNSA come from the germline V gene. The CDR3 runs to 17 residues. V gave up 5 bases and J gave up 5 bases; unmatched junction bases: 15. The CDR3 here is CASSPRPDRGRFTEAFF. For the CDR3, the DNA is TGTGCCAGCAGCCCTAGACCGGACAGGGGACGATTTACTGAAGCTTTCTTT.

This chain connects TRBV7-2 to TRBJ2-7; D might be TRBD1 (6 bases). CDR1 and CDR2 from the germline V gene are SGHTA and FQGNSA. The CDR3 length is 15 residues. The ends were cut back, 5 bases at V and 1 base at J, with 15 bases in the middle. DNA of the CDR3: TGTGCCAGCAGCCCAGACAGGTTGGGATCCTACGAGCAGTACTTC. The encoded protein is CASSPDRLGSYEQYF.